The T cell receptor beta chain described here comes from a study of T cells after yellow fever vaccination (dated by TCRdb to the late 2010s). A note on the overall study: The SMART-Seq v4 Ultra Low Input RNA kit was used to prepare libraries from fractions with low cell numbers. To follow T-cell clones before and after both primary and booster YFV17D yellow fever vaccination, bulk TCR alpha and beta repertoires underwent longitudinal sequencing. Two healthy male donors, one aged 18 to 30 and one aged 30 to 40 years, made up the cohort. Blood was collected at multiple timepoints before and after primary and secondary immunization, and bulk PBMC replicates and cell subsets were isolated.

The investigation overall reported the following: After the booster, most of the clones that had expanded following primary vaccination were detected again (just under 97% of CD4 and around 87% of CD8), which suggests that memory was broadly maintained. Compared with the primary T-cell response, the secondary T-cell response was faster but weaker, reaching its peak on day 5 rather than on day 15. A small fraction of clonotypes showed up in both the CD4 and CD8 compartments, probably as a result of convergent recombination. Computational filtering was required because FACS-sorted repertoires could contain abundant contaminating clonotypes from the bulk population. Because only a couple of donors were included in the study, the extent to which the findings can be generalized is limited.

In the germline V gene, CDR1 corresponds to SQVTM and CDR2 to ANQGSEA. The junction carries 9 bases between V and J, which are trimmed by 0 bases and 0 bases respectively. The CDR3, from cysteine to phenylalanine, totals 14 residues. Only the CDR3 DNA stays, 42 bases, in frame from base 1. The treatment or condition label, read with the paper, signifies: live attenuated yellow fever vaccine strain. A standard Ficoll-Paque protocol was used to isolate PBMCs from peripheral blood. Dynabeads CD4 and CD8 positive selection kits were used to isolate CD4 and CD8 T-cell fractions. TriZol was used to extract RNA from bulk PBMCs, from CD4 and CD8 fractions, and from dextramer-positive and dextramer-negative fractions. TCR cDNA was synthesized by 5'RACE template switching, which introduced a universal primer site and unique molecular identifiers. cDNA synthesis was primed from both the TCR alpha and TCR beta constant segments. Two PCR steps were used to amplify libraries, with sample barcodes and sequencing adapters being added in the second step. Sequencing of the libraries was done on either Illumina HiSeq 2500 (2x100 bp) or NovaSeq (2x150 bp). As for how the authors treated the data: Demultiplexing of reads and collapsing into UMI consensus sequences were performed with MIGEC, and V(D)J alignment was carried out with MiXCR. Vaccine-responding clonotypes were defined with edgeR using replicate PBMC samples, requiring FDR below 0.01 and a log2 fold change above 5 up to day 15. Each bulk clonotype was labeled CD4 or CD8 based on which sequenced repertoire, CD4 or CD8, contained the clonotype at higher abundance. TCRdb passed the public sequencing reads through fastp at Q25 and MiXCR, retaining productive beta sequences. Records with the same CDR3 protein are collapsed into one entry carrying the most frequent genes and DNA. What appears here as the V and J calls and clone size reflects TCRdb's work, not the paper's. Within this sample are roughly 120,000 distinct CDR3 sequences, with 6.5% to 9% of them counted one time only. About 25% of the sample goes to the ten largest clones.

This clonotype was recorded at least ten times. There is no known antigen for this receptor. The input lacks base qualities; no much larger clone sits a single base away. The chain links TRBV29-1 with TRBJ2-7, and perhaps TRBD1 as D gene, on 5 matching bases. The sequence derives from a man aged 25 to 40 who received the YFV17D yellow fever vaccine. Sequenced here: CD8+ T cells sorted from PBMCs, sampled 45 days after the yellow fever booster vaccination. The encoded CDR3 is CSVEEPDSSYEQYF. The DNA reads TGCAGCGTTGAAGAACCCGACAGCTCCTACGAGCAGTACTTC.